Sequencing of this T cell receptor (beta chain) was carried out in a study of T cells after yellow fever vaccination. For the study at large: With SMART-Seq v4 Ultra Low Input, the fractions containing low cell numbers were prepared. Study results and caveats: By day 5 rather than day 15, the secondary response had peaked, though it was weaker. A small proportion of clonotypes was detected in both the CD4 and CD8 compartments.

The germline V gene encodes CDR1 GTSNPN and CDR2 SVGIG (reference sequence). V was pared by 7 bases and J by 6 bases, with 10 bases of the junction left unmatched. The CDR3 has 14 residues. Regarding this clonotype: Its antigen is as yet unknown.

5'RACE template switching produced TCR cDNA carrying a universal primer site and UMIs. TCRdb re-called the 5' RACE reads with MiXCR, one entry per CDR3 protein. Of about 230,000 distinct CDR3 sequences listed, 6.5% to 7.5% were seen once; the top ten hold 0.8% to 1.2%. J is TRBJ2-2 and V is TRBV30, with 8 bases identical to TRBD2. The specimen comprised CD4+ T cells sorted from PBMCs, sampled on the day of the yellow fever booster vaccination. This sequence originates from a man aged 30-40 years who received the YFV17D yellow fever vaccine. CDR3 bases: TGTGCCTTACGCGGGACTAGAGGCCCCGGGGAGCTGTTTTTT. Translated: CALRGTRGPGELFF.